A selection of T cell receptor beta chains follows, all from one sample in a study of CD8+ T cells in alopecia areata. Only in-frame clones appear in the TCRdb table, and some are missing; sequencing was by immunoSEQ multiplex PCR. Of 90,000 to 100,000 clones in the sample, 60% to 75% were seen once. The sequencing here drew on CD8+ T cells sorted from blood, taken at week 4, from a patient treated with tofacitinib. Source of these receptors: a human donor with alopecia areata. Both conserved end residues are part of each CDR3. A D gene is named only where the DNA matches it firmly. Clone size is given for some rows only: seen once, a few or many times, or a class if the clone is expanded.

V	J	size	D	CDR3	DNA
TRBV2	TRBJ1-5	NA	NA	CASSESRGTESNQPQHF	TGTGCCAGCAGTGAATCCCGGGGAACGGAGAGCAATCAGCCCCAGCATTTT
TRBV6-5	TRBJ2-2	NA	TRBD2	CASIPGLAWTGELFF	TGTGCCAGCATCCCAGGACTAGCGTGGACCGGGGAGCTGTTTTTT
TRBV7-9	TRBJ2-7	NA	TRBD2	CASSLAGTNEQYF	TGTGCCAGCAGCTTAGCAGGGACTAACGAGCAGTACTTC
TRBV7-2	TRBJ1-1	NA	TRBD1	CASSVEGQGARTEAFF	TGTGCCAGCAGCGTAGAAGGACAGGGGGCGAGGACTGAAGCTTTCTTT
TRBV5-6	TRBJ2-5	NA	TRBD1	CASSPGQGARETQYF	TGTGCCAGCAGCCCCGGACAGGGGGCGAGGGAGACCCAGTACTTC
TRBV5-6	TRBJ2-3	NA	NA	CASSFWGYADTQYF	TGTGCCAGCAGCTTTTGGGGATATGCAGATACGCAGTATTTT
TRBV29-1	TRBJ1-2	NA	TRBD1	CSVERFWDRYYGYTF	TGCAGCGTTGAAAGGTTTTGGGACAGATACTATGGCTACACCTTC
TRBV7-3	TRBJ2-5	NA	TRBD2	CASSLGLAGGETQYF	TGTGCCAGCAGCCTAGGACTAGCGGGAGGGGAGACCCAGTACTTC
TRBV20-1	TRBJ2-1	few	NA	CSARGAGEQFF	TGCAGTGCTCGAGGGGCGGGTGAGCAGTTCTTC
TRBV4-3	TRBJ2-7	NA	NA	CASSQERGRHFKSF	TGCGCCAGCAGCCAAGAGAGGGGCCGACACTTTAAGTCGTTC
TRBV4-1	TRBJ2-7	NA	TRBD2	CASSQELAGPYEQYF	TGCGCCAGCAGCCAAGAATTAGCGGGGCCCTACGAGCAGTACTTC
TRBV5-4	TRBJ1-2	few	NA	CASSLEAGLLGYTF	TGCGCCAGCAGCTTGGAGGCAGGGTTATTGGGCTACACCTTC
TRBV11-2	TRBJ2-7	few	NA	CASSFGTLYEQYF	TGTGCCAGCAGCTTCGGGACTCTCTACGAGCAGTACTTC
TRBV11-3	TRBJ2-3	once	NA	CASSLAGSTTDTQYF	TGTGCCAGCAGCTTAGCTGGCAGCACCACAGATACGCAGTATTTT
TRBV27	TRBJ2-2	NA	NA	CASSFGVSTGELFF	TGTGCCAGCAGTTTTGGAGTAAGCACCGGGGAGCTGTTTTTT
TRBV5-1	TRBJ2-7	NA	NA	CASSIDGYSYEQYF	TGCGCCAGCAGCATAGACGGGTACTCCTACGAGCAGTACTTC